The clone carrying this T cell receptor (beta chain) was seen a few times. This sample was included in a study of blood T cell repertoires in COVID-19. Study context: The origin of the acute and convalescent COVID-19 samples was the United States, Italy and Spain.

Trimming pared 0 bases from V and 5 bases from J, leaving 14 bases between. Germline values: CDR1 SGDLS, CDR2 YYNGEE. This CDR3 is built from 15 residues. TCRdb's table, derived via immunoSEQ multiplex PCR, lists solely in-frame clones and lacks some. The sample consists of roughly 120,000 clones, approximately 74% of them appearing once. The receptor's source is a man older than 75 with COVID-19, enrolled during active disease. The chain couples TRBV9 to TRBJ2-5; D possibly corresponds to TRBD2 (5 bases). The sample taken for sequencing was peripheral blood. In nucleotides, the CDR3 is TGTGCCAGCAGCGTAGGGTACGGGGTGTGGGAGACCCAGTACTTC. Protein: CASSVGYGVWETQYF.